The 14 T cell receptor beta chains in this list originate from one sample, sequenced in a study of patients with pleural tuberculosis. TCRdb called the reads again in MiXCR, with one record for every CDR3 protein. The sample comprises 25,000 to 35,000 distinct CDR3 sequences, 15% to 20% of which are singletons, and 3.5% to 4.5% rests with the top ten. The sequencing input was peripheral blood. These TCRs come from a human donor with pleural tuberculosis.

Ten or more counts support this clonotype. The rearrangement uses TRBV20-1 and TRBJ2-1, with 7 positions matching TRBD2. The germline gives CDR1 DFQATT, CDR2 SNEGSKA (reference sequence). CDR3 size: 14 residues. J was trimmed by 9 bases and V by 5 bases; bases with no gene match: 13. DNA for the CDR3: TGCAGTGCTTATAGCGGGCGGACCCGGAGTGAGCAGTTCTTC. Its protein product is CSAYSGRTRSEQFF.

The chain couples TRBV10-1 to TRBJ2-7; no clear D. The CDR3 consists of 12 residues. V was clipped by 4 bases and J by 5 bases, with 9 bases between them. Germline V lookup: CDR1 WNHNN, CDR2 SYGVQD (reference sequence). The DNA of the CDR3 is TGCGCCAGCAGTGGTGCCTACAACGAGCAGTACTTC. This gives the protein CASSGAYNEQYF.

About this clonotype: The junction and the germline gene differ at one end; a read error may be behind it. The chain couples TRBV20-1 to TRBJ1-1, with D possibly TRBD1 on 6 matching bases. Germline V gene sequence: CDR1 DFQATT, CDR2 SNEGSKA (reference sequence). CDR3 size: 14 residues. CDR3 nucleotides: TGCAGCGCTAGCCCTGGGACGGGGGGCGGTGAAGCTTTCTTT. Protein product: CSASPGTGGGEAFF.

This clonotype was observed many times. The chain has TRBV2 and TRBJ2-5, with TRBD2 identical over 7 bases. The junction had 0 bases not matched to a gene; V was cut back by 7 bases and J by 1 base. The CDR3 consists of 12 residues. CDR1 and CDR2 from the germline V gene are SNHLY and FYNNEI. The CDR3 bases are TGTGCCAGCAAGCGGGGCCAAGAGACCCAGTACTTC. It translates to CASKRGQETQYF. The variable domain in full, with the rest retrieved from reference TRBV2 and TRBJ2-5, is EPEVTQTPSHQVTQMGQEVILRCVPISNHLYFYWYRQILGQKVEFLVSFYNNEISEKSEIFDDQFSVERPDGSNFTLKIRSTKLEDSAMYFCASKRGQETQYFGPGTRLLVL.

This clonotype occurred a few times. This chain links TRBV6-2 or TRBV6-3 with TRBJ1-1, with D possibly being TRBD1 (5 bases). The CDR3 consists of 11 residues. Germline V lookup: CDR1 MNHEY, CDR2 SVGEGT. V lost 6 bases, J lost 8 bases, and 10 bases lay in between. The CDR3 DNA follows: TGTGCCAGCAGCAGACGGGGCGAAGCTTTCTTT. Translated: CASSRRGEAFF.

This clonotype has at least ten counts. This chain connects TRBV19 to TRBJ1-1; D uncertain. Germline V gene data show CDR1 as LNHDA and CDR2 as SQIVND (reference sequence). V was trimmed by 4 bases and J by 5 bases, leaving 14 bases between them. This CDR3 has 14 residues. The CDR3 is CASSKSPPGTEAFF. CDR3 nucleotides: TGTGCCAGTAGTAAATCGCCCCCAGGAACTGAAGCTTTCTTT.

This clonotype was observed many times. Here the CDR3 DNA reads TGTGCCAGCAGCCAAGATAGAGGACAGTTAACTTATGGCTACACCTTC. It yields the protein CASSQDRGQLTYGYTF. This chain uses TRBV3-1 with TRBJ1-2; tentatively, D is TRBD1 (6 bases). This CDR3 is 16 amino acids long. Germline CDR1 reads LGHDT; CDR2 reads YNNKEL (reference sequence). V lost 0 bases and J 5 bases, leaving 16 bases between the germline ends.

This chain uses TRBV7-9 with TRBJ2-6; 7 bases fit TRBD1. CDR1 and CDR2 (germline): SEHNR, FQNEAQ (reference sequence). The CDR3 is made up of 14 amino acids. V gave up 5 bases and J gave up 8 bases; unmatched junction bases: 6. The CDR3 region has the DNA TGTGCCAGCAGCGGACGGACAGGCACCAACGTCCTGACTTTC. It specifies CASSGRTGTNVLTF. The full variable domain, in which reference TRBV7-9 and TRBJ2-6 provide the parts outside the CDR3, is DTGVSQNPRHKITKRGQNVTFRCDPISEHNRLYWYRQTLGQGPEFLTYFQNEAQLEKSRLLSDRFSAERPKGSFSTLEIQRTEQGDSAMYLCASSGRTGTNVLTFGAGSRLTVL.

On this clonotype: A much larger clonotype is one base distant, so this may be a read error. CDR3 protein: CASGLTEAFF. CDR3 nucleotides: TGTGCCAGCGGCCTCACTGAAGCTTTCTTT. The chain carries TRBV6-1 and TRBJ1-1; no definite D call. The germline V gene encodes CDR1 MNHNS and CDR2 SASEGT. This CDR3 region has 10 residues. The V gene lost 8 bases and the J gene lost 4 bases, with 5 bases spanning the gap.

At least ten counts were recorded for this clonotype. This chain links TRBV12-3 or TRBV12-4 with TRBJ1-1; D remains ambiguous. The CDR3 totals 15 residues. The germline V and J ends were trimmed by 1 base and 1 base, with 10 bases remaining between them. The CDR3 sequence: CASSLGWQANTEAFF. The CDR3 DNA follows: TGTGCCAGCAGTTTAGGTTGGCAGGCGAACACTGAAGCTTTCTTT.

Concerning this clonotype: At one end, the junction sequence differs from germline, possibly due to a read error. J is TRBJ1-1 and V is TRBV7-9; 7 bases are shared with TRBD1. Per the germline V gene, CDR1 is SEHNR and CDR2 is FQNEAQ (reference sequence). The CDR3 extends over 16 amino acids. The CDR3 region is CAGSLDSRGRWAEAFF. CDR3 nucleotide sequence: TGTGCCGGCAGCTTAGATTCTAGGGGGCGCTGGGCTGAAGCTTTCTTT.

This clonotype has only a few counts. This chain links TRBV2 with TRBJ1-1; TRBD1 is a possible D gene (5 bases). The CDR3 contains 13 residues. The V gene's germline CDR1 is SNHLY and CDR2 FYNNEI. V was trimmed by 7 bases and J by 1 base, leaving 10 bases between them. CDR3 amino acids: CASTGTWNTEAFF. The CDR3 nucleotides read TGTGCCAGCACCGGGACGTGGAACACTGAAGCTTTCTTT. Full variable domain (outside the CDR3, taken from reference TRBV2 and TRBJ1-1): EPEVTQTPSHQVTQMGQEVILRCVPISNHLYFYWYRQILGQKVEFLVSFYNNEISEKSEIFDDQFSVERPDGSNFTLKIRSTKLEDSAMYFCASTGTWNTEAFFGQGTRLTVV.

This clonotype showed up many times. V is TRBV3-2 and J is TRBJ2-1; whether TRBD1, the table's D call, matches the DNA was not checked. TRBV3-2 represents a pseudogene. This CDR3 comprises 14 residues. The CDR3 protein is CASTQGVTYNEQFF. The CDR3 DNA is TGTGCCAGCACCCAGGGGGTAACCTACAATGAGCAGTTCTTC.

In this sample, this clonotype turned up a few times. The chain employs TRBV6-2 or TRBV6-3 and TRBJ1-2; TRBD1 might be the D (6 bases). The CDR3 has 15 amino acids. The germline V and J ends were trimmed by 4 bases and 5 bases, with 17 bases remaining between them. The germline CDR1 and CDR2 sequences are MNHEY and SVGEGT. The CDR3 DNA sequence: TGTGCCAGCAGTTTCCTCGGGACACCGAGATATGGCTACACCTTC. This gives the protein CASSFLGTPRYGYTF.